The T cell receptor (beta chain) under discussion was sequenced for a study of identical twins. V was clipped by 4 bases and J by 9 bases, with 4 bases between them. Germline V CDR1 and CDR2: DFQATT, SNEGSKA (reference sequence). This CDR3 has 10 amino acids. TCRdb recomputed calls from the 5' RACE reads with MiXCR, one row per CDR3 protein. The table includes roughly 230,000 distinct CDR3 sequences, roughly 8% detected once. There are a few counts of this clonotype. The sample was also linked to a second study, of yellow fever vaccine responses in identical twins.

The sequence was collected from a woman in her late teens or twenties in good health. This chain joins TRBV20-1 and TRBJ1-6; D not resolved. The source material was CD8+ T cells sorted from blood. The CDR3 loop reads CSAKGSPLHF. CDR3 nucleotides: TGCAGTGCTAAGGGTTCACCCCTCCACTTT.